This TCR beta chain was sequenced for a study of T cells in narcolepsy. The study's findings and limits: Autoreactive clonotypes reportedly recurred in blood of same and different patients, not controls. Same-patient CSF and blood CD4+ T cell clonotypes included HCRT-specific and TRIB2-specific autoreactive ones.

CDR3 size: 17 residues. Germline CDR1 is SGHNT and CDR2 is YYREEE (reference sequence). The V segment lost 7 bases and the J segment 6 bases; nucleotides outside the gene matches: 20. As concerns this clone: Its antigen is unidentified.

Some clones are missing from TCRdb's copy, which holds only in-frame ones; the method was immunoSEQ multiplex PCR. The sample shows some 32,000 clones, around 82% of them seen only once. V gene TRBV5-4 combines with J gene TRBJ1-2, with 8 bases lining up with TRBD1. Sequencing was carried out using CD45RA- memory CD4+ T cells from PBMCs. The clonotype was recovered from a human donor with narcolepsy. CDR3 loop: CASYPPGTGRGIDGYTF. CDR3 DNA: TGTGCCAGCTATCCGCCGGGGACAGGACGGGGTATCGATGGCTACACCTTC.